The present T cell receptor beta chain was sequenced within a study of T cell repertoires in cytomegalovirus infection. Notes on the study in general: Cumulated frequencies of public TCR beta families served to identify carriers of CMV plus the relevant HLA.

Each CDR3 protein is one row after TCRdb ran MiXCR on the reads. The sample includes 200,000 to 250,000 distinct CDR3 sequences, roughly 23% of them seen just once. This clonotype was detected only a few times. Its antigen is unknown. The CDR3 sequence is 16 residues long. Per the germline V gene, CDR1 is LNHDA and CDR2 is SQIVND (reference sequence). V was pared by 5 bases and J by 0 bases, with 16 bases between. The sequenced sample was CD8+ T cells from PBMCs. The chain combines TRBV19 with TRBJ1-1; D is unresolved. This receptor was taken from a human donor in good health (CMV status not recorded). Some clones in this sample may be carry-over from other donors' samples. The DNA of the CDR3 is TGTGCCAGTAGTGACCCGGGCCCGACCTTGAACACTGAAGCTTTCTTT. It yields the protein CASSDPGPTLNTEAFF.